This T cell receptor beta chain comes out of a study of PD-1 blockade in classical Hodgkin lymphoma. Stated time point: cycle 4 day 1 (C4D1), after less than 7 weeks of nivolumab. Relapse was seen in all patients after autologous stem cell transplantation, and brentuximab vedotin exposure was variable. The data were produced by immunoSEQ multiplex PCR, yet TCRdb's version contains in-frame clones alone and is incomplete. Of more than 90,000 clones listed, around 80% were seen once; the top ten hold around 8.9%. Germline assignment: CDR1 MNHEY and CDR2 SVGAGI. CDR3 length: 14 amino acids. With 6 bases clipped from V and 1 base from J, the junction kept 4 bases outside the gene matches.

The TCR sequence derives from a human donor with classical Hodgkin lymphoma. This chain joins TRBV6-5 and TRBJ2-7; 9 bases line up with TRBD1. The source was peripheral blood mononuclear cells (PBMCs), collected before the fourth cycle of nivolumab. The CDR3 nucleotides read TGTGCCAGCAGCCAGACAGGGGGTTCCTACGAGCAGTACTTC. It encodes CASSQTGGSYEQYF.